Below, 32 T cell receptor beta chains from the same sample are listed, as sequenced in a study of shared T cell receptors in the human thymus. Only in-frame clones appear in the TCRdb table, and some are missing; sequencing was by immunoSEQ multiplex PCR. Among 600,000 to 900,000 clones listed, approximately 85% were seen once. This sample was also put to use in a study of human thymus T cells.

The specimen sequenced was thymocytes. The receptors stem from a girl less than two years old with a congenital heart defect.

This chain links TRBV27 with TRBJ2-5; TRBD2 aligns across 8 bases. The germline V gene has CDR1 MNHEY and CDR2 SMNVEV (reference sequence). Trimming took 2 bases from V and 0 from J; bases not matched to a gene: 2. The CDR3 totals 15 residues. The CDR3, as DNA: TGTGCCAGCAGTTTAGTTAGCGGGAACCAAGAGACCCAGTACTTC. It translates to CASSLVSGNQETQYF.

This rearrangement joins TRBV4-3 to TRBJ1-3; D is unresolved. Germline CDR1 is LGHNA and CDR2 is YSLEER. The CDR3 has 18 residues. The V end was cut by 3 bases, the J end by 2 bases, with 20 bases between. Here the CDR3 reads CASSQGYPRAWAGNTIYF. In nucleotides, the CDR3 is TGCGCCAGCAGCCAGGGATACCCGAGGGCCTGGGCTGGAAACACCATATATTTT.

J is TRBJ1-4 and V is TRBV30; 12 nucleotides agree with TRBD1. The germline V gene encodes CDR1 GTSNPN and CDR2 SVGIG (reference sequence). V gave up 1 base and J gave up 5 bases; unmatched junction bases: 11. CDR3 length: 18 amino acids. The CDR3 is CAWSETRRDRGRNEKLFF. DNA of the CDR3: TGTGCCTGGAGTGAGACCCGTCGGGACAGGGGGCGAAATGAAAAACTGTTTTTT. The complete variable domain, with remaining parts taken from reference TRBV30 and TRBJ1-4, reads SQTIHQWPATLVQPVGSPLSLECTVEGTSNPNLYWYRQAAGRGLQLLFYSVGIGQISSEVPQNLSASRPQDRQFILSSKKLLLSDSGFYLCAWSETRRDRGRNEKLFFGSGTQLSVL.

In this sample, this clone turned up a few times. This rearrangement joins TRBV15 to TRBJ2-7, with 7 bases identical to TRBD2. Germline lookup yields CDR1 LNHNV and CDR2 YYDKDF (reference sequence). The CDR3 is 13 amino acids. V trimming: 3 bases; J trimming: 11 bases; junction bases outside the gene matches: 10. DNA for the CDR3: TGTGCCACCAGCAGGAGTCAGGGAGGGGAGGAGTACTTC. Its translation: CATSRSQGGEEYF. The full variable domain, in which reference TRBV15 and TRBJ2-7 provide the parts outside the CDR3, is DAMVIQNPRYQVTQFGKPVTLSCSQTLNHNVMYWYQQKSSQAPKLLFHYYDKDFNNEADTPDNFQSRRPNTSFCFLDIRSPGLGDTAMYLCATSRSQGGEEYFGPGTRLTVT.

The V and J genes are TRBV7-2 and TRBJ2-7; 10 bases are shared with TRBD2. The CDR3 is 17 residues long. Germline CDR1 reads SGHTA; CDR2 reads FQGNSA. V shed 2 bases and J 0 bases; nucleotides not matched to a gene: 7. The CDR3 DNA sequence: TGTGCCAGCAGCTTATTTGTCGGACTAGCGGTCTCCTACGAGCAGTACTTC. This encodes CASSLFVGLAVSYEQYF.

The chain has TRBV19 and TRBJ1-2; 9 bases agree with TRBD1. The V and J ends lost 4 bases and 5 bases, in that order; junction bases with no gene match: 11. The CDR3 contains 16 residues. In germline, CDR1 is LNHDA, CDR2 SQIVND (reference sequence). DNA for the CDR3: TGTGCCAGTAGTACCTCTCACAGGGGGCAAAGGTATGGCTACACCTTC. Residues: CASSTSHRGQRYGYTF.

The J gene is TRBJ1-6, the V gene TRBV4-1, with a tentative D call TRBD1 (6 bases). In germline, CDR1 is MGHRA, CDR2 YSYEKL. The V end was cut by 4 bases, the J end by 5 bases, with 9 bases between. This CDR3 is built from 14 residues. As DNA, the CDR3 is TGCGCCAGCAGCCCCCACAGGGATAATTCACCCCTCCACTTT. It codes for CASSPHRDNSPLHF.

This clone is a singleton in its sample. The chain combines TRBV19 with TRBJ1-1; TRBD1 is a possible D gene (6 bases). The CDR3 sequence is 13 residues long. The germline CDR1 and CDR2 sequences are LNHDA and SQIVND (reference sequence). Trimming left V 5 bases short and J 7 bases short, with 14 bases between. The CDR3 reads CASSSQGQLEAFF. Written as DNA, the CDR3 is TGTGCCAGTAGTTCTCAGGGGCAACTTGAAGCTTTCTTT.

The chain has TRBV10-3 and TRBJ1-2; D is ambiguous. Between the trimmed V and J ends, which lost 2 bases and 1 base, there was a span of 8 bases. This CDR3 contains 14 residues. Per the germline V gene, CDR1 is ENHRY and CDR2 is SYGVKD. CDR3 coding DNA: TGTGCCATCAGTGAGGGGCGCAGTAACTATGGCTACACCTTC. It encodes CAISEGRSNYGYTF.

The chain links TRBV7-2 to TRBJ2-2, with 10 bases identical to TRBD2. Germline trimming cut 0 bases from V and 6 bases from J; bases unmatched to any gene: 13. CDR3 length: 19 residues. Germline assignment: CDR1 SGHTA and CDR2 FQGNSA. DNA of the CDR3: TGTGCCAGCAGCTTAGCAGGCGGTGGTAGCGGGGGGCTGGCCGGGGAGCTGTTTTTT. This encodes CASSLAGGGSGGLAGELFF.

The V and J genes are TRBV7-8 and TRBJ1-6; no reliable D call. V was trimmed by 3 bases and J by 13 bases, leaving 19 bases between them. The CDR3 length is 15 residues. In germline, CDR1 is SGHVS, CDR2 FQNEAQ. CDR3 DNA: TGTGCCAGCAGCTTTGGTCGCGGTCACGGCCAGCCCCTCCACTTT. It codes for CASSFGRGHGQPLHF.

The CDR3 protein is CASSLHPPPRGIYEQYF. Here the CDR3 DNA reads TGTGCCAGCAGCCTTCACCCTCCCCCGCGGGGGATCTACGAGCAGTACTTC. The V and J genes are TRBV9 and TRBJ2-7; 7 bases are a match to TRBD2. Germline lookup yields CDR1 SGDLS and CDR2 YYNGEE. The CDR3 loop spans 17 amino acids. After removal of 4 bases from V and 3 bases from J, the junction contained 16 bases not matched to a gene.

The chain links TRBV29-1 to TRBJ2-3; D is possibly TRBD2 (5 bases). This CDR3 has 11 residues. Trimming cost V 4 bases and J 10 bases, with 12 bases left between them. The germline V gene has CDR1 SQVTM and CDR2 ANQGSEA. CDR3 nucleotide sequence: TGCAGCGTTGTCGGGGTGATAGCGCAGTATTTT. Protein product: CSVVGVIAQYF.

The genes are TRBV10-2 and TRBJ2-2, with 7 bases identical to TRBD1. Germline V gene data show CDR1 as WSHSY and CDR2 as SAAADI. V was pared by 6 bases and J by 4 bases, with 8 bases of the junction left unmatched. This CDR3 region has 15 residues. CDR3 nucleotide sequence: TGCGCCAGCAGGAATTTGACAGGGTCCACCGGGGAGCTGTTTTTT. This gives the protein CASRNLTGSTGELFF.

V usage is TRBV28 and J usage is TRBJ1-3; 10 positions agree with TRBD1. Germline CDR1 reads MDHEN; CDR2 reads SYDVKM. The trim removed 5 bases at V and 0 bases at J, leaving 7 bases unmatched. The CDR3 runs 17 residues. CDR3 region: CASSLTGGDLSGNTIYF. DNA for the CDR3: TGTGCCAGCAGTCTGACAGGGGGCGATCTCTCTGGAAACACCATATATTTT.

V usage is TRBV6-5 and J usage is TRBJ1-2; D unclear. The CDR3 length is 16 residues. Germline CDR1 and CDR2: MNHEY and SVGAGI. V gave up 4 bases and J gave up 5 bases, with 20 bases separating them. CDR3 DNA sequence: TGTGCCAGCAGTTCTACGAGGGTAATGGGTTTATATGGCTACACCTTC. It specifies CASSSTRVMGLYGYTF.

The V and J genes are TRBV9 and TRBJ1-3, with no clear D. This CDR3 contains 17 residues. Germline V gene data show CDR1 as SGDLS and CDR2 as YYNGEE. Trimming removed 2 bases from V and 4 bases from J, with 19 bases in between. The CDR3 nucleotides are TGTGCCAGCAGCGTCTATTCCACGACGGGTAGGGGAAACACCATATATTTT. It translates to CASSVYSTTGRGNTIYF.

V and J are TRBV7-2 and TRBJ2-1, with unresolved D. Trimming left V 1 base short and J 4 bases short, with 8 bases between. Per the germline V gene, CDR1 is SGHTA and CDR2 is FQGNSA. The CDR3 has 14 residues. As DNA, the CDR3 is TGTGCCAGCAGCTTAGGGGCCAGTTACAATGAGCAGTTCTTC. It translates to CASSLGASYNEQFF.

The chain carries TRBV7-3 and TRBJ2-2, with a possible D match to TRBD1 (5 bases). This CDR3 contains 14 residues. V was cut by 5 bases and J by 5 bases, with 12 bases left in between. CDR1 SGHTA and CDR2 FQGTGA come from the germline V gene. CDR3 protein: CASSQTPGTGELFF. CDR3 sequence (DNA): TGTGCCAGCAGCCAGACCCCAGGGACCGGGGAGCTGTTTTTT.

The rearrangement joins TRBV19 to TRBJ2-7, with 14 bases aligning to TRBD2. Germline values: CDR1 LNHDA, CDR2 SQIVND (reference sequence). J gave up 3 bases and V 8 bases, and 6 bases lay outside the gene matches. The CDR3 is 15 residues long. The CDR3 region is CASSPGLAGDYEQYF. The CDR3 DNA reads as TGTGCCAGTTCCCCGGGACTAGCGGGGGACTACGAGCAGTACTTC.

The CDR3 is CASGLACERGKRDDYGYTF. The CDR3 DNA reads as TGTGCTAGTGGTTTGGCCTGCGAAAGAGGGAAAAGGGATGACTATGGCTACACCTTC. The chain recombines TRBV12-5 with TRBJ1-2; D unclear. Germline CDR1 is LGHNT and CDR2 is FRNRAP. The CDR3 covers 19 residues. V was clipped by 1 base and J by 3 bases, with 24 bases between them.

The V call is TRBV4-1, the J call TRBJ1-6; 7 bases are a match to TRBD1. After removal of 0 bases from V and 3 bases from J, the junction contained 14 bases not matched to a gene. The germline V gene has CDR1 MGHRA and CDR2 YSYEKL. This CDR3 region has 20 residues. CDR3 coding DNA: TGCGCCAGCAGCCAAGATCAGAAGGGTCTCAGGGGGGACTATAATTCACCCCTCCACTTT. Encoded protein: CASSQDQKGLRGDYNSPLHF.

The V call is TRBV6-6, the J call TRBJ1-2, with 7 bases aligning to TRBD1. V dropped 3 bases and J dropped 5; count of bases not matched to a gene: 6. CDR3 length: 14 amino acids. In germline, CDR1 is MNHNY, CDR2 SVGAGI (reference sequence). The CDR3 region is CASSYPGGWYGYTF. The CDR3 nucleotides are TGTGCCAGCAGTTATCCAGGGGGGTGGTATGGCTACACCTTC.

The chain combines TRBV7-6 with TRBJ2-7; TRBD2 aligns across 11 bases. Trimming at V came to 5 bases and at J to 2 bases, leaving 5 bases not matched to a gene. Germline CDR1 SGHVS, CDR2 FNYEAQ. The CDR3 is 15 amino acids. The CDR3 reads CASSGVAGGPYEQYF. The CDR3 DNA reads as TGTGCCAGCAGCGGTGTAGCGGGGGGGCCCTACGAGCAGTACTTC.

The V gene is TRBV7-3, the J gene TRBJ1-3, with D unresolved. In germline, CDR1 is SGHTA, CDR2 FQGTGA. V lost 1 base, J lost 0 bases, and 13 bases lay in between. CDR3 length: 17 amino acids. The CDR3 is CASSLRAGPSSGNTIYF. The CDR3 DNA reads TGTGCCAGCAGCTTAAGGGCAGGTCCTTCCTCTGGAAACACCATATATTTT. Using reference TRBV7-3 and TRBJ1-3 for the parts outside the CDR3, the full variable domain is GAGVSQTPSNKVTEKGKYVELRCDPISGHTALYWYRQSLGQGPEFLIYFQGTGAADDSGLPNDRFFAVRPEGSVSTLKIQRTERGDSAVYLCASSLRAGPSSGNTIYFGEGSWLTVV.

This clone was observed once. This chain links TRBV19 with TRBJ1-5, with D possibly TRBD1 on 5 matching bases. CDR1 is LNHDA, CDR2 SQIVND, per germline (reference sequence). Trimming took off 5 bases at V and 10 bases at J, with 12 bases between the two ends. The CDR3 is 12 amino acids. The CDR3 loop is CASSFLDSPQHF. In DNA form, the CDR3 reads TGTGCCAGTAGTTTCCTAGACAGCCCCCAGCATTTT.

V and J are TRBV4-1 and TRBJ2-2, with a possible D match to TRBD1 (6 bases). The ends were cut back, 6 bases at V and 3 bases at J, with 20 bases in the middle. The CDR3 length is 17 residues. Per germline, CDR1 MGHRA and CDR2 YSYEKL. CDR3 coding DNA: TGCGCCAGCAGACCCACCGGGACACAGGAGCACACCGGGGAGCTGTTTTTT. Its protein is CASRPTGTQEHTGELFF.

The V call is TRBV4-2, the J call TRBJ2-5; unclear D gene. Near its end, the DNA agrees better with TRBJ2-7, so the J call may be wrong. The V gene's germline CDR1 is LGHNA and CDR2 YNFKEQ. The CDR3 runs to 15 residues. This chain's CDR3 is CASSPSKGPHYEQYF. The CDR3 bases are TGTGCCAGCAGCCCCTCTAAAGGTCCCCACTACGAGCAGTACTTC.

CDR3 nucleotide sequence: TGTGCCAGCAGTACTGGGACAGGGGGTTCCTCACATGAAAAACTGTTTTTT. Translated, it gives CASSTGTGGSSHEKLFF. The rearrangement joins TRBV7-9 to TRBJ1-4; 11 positions agree with TRBD1. Trimming took 6 bases from V and 6 from J; bases not matched to a gene: 12. The CDR3 totals 17 residues. Germline-derived CDR1 and CDR2 are SEHNR and FQNEAQ (reference sequence).

The CDR3 loop reads CASSVETQGTGELFF. Here the CDR3 DNA reads TGCGCCAGCAGCGTAGAAACTCAGGGAACCGGGGAGCTGTTTTTT. This chain joins TRBV5-1 and TRBJ2-2, with D perhaps TRBD1 (5 bases). CDR1 and CDR2 (germline): SGHRS, YFSETQ. The CDR3 consists of 15 residues. V lost 4 bases, J lost 5 bases, and 15 bases lay in between.

The rearrangement joins TRBV9 to TRBJ2-3; TRBD1 is a possible D gene (6 bases). Germline V gene sequence: CDR1 SGDLS, CDR2 YYNGEE. The CDR3 loop spans 17 amino acids. V was pared by 0 bases and J by 1 base, with 15 bases between. Here the CDR3 DNA reads TGTGCCAGCAGCGTAGCTTTCCCGGGACATGGCACAGATACGCAGTATTTT. Translating gives CASSVAFPGHGTDTQYF.

The chain links TRBV9 to TRBJ2-3; the D is unclear. This CDR3 has 15 amino acids. Germline V CDR1 and CDR2: SGDLS, YYNGEE. The V gene lost 4 bases and the J gene lost 2 bases, with 14 bases spanning the gap. CDR3 region: CASSPHRQITDTQYF. The CDR3 DNA is TGTGCCAGCAGCCCTCATCGACAAATCACAGATACGCAGTATTTT.